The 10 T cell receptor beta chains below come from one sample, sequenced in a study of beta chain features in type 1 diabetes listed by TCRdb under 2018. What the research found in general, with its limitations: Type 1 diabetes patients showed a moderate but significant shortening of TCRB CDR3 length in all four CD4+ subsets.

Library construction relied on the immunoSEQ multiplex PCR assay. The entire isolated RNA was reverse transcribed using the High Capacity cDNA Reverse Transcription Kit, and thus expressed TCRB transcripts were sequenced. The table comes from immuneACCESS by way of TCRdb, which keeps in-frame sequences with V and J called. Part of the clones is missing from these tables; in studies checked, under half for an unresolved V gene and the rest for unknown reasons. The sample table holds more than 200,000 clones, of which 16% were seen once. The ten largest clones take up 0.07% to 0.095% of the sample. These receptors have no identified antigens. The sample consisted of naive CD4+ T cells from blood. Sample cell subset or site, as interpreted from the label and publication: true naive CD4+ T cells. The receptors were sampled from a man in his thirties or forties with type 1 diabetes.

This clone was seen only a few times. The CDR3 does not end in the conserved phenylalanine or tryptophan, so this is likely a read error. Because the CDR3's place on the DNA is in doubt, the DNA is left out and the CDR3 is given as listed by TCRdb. The CDR3: CSADRLQL. The chain is built from TRBV20-1 and TRBJ2-7. Ends included, the CDR3 has 8 residues. CDR1 DFQATT and CDR2 SNEGSKA come from the germline V gene (reference sequence).

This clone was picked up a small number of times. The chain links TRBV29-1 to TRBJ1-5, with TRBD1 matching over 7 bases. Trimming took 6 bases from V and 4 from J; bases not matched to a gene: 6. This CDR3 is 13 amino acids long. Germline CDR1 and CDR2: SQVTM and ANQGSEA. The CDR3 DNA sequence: TGCAGCGTACGGGGACAGCCTAATCAGCCCCAGCATTTT. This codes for CSVRGQPNQPQHF. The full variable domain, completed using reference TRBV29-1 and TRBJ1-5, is SAVISQKPSRDICQRGTSLTIQCQVDSQVTMMFWYRQQPGQSLTLIATANQGSEATYESGFVIDKFPISRPNLTFSTLTVSNMSPEDSSIYLCSVRGQPNQPQHFGDGTRLSIL.

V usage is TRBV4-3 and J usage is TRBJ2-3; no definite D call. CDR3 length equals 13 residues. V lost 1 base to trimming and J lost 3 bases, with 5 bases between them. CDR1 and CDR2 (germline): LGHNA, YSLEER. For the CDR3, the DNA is TGCGCCAGCAGCCAAGTAGGTACAGATACGCAGTATTTT. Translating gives CASSQVGTDTQYF.

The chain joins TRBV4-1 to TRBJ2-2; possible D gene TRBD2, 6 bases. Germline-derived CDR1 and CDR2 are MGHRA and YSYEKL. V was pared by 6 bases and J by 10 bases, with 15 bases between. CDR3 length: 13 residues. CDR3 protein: CASRVGGREELFF. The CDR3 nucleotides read TGCGCCAGCAGGGTGGGAGGTCGGGAGGAGCTGTTTTTT.

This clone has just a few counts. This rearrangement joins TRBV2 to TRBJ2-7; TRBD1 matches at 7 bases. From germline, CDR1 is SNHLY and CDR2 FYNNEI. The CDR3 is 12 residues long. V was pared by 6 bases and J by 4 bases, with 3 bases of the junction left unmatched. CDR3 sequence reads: CASSQQGYEQYF. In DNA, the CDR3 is TGTGCCAGCAGCCAACAGGGGTACGAGCAGTACTTC.

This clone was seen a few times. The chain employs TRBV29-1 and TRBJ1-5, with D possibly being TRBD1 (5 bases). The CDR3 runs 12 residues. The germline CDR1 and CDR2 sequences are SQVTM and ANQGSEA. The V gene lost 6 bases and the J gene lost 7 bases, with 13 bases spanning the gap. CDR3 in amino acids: CSVSGFGQPQHF. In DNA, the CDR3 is TGCAGCGTCTCAGGGTTTGGGCAGCCCCAGCATTTT.

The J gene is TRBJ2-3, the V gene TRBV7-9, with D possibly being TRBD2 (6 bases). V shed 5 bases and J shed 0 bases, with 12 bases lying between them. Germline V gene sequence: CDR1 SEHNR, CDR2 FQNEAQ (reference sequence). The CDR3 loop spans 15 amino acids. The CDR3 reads CASSLRDSSTDTQYF. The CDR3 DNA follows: TGTGCCAGCAGCCTCCGGGACTCTAGCACAGATACGCAGTATTTT.

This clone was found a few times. CDR3 in DNA: TGCAGCGTTGGGCGTTCACCTCAAGACGAGCAGTACTTC. It yields the protein CSVGRSPQDEQYF. The rearrangement links TRBV29-1 to TRBJ2-7; D is ambiguous. The CDR3 spans 13 residues. Germline-derived CDR1 and CDR2 are SQVTM and ANQGSEA. V lost 4 bases, J lost 5 bases, and 15 bases lay in between.

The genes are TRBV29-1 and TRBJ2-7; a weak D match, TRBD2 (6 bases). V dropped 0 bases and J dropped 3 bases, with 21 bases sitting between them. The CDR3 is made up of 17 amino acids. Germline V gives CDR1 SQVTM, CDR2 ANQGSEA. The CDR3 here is CSVEDRIVGRKDYEQYF. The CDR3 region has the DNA TGCAGCGTTGAAGATCGGATTGTTGGGAGGAAGGACTACGAGCAGTACTTC.

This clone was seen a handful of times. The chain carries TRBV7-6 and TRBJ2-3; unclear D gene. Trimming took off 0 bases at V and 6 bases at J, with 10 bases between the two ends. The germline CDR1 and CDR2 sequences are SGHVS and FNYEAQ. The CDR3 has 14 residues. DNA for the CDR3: TGTGCCAGCAGCTTAGCGAGGTCCCTGGATACGCAGTATTTT. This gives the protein CASSLARSLDTQYF.